This T cell receptor beta chain was profiled in a study of identical twins. Study-wide results and limits: Cross-sectional statistics underpinned the conclusions; the same donors were not followed. Compared with models, monozygotic twins showed more out-of-frame TCR alpha sharing. Cord blood beta clonotypes present at high abundance carried fewer insertions; no such pattern appeared in memory repertoires.

This clonotype was counted between two and nine times. The antigen is unknown. Template switching (which added a universal primer site) was used, and cDNA carried unique molecular identifiers. MiXCR, run by TCRdb on the 5' RACE reads, gives a single entry per CDR3 protein. The sample has about 530,000 distinct CDR3 sequences, roughly 15% seen once. Germline V gene sequence: CDR1 ENHRY, CDR2 SYGVKD. The CDR3 has 12 residues. Between the trimmed V and J ends, which lost 0 bases and 6 bases, there was a span of 6 bases. The sample was also linked to a second study, of yellow fever vaccine responses in identical twins.

The receptor's source is a young woman in good health. Sample: CD4+ T cells sorted from blood. The chain joins TRBV10-3 to TRBJ2-7; the D is unclear. In DNA, the CDR3 is TGTGCCATCAGTGAGTCGATAGGCGAGCAGTACTTC. It specifies CAISESIGEQYF.